Given below is one T cell receptor (beta chain) in context. Its target is not known. These data originate in a study of breast tumors, draining lymph nodes, adjacent tissues. Study findings and constraints: Compared with lymph nodes, tumors were less diverse; compared with nontumor tissue, more. Luminal-like breast cancer showed significantly higher tumor–nontumor repertoire similarity than basal-like. Findings are consistent with lymph node origin and intratumoral expansion of most tumor T cells. Data only fit, rather than demonstrated, lymph node origin of most tumor T cells.

MiXCR, run by TCRdb on the multiplex PCR reads, gives a single entry per CDR3 protein. The data contain around 22,000 distinct CDR3 sequences, about 61% of them singletons. The trim removed 6 bases at V and 7 bases at J, leaving 10 bases unmatched. This CDR3 has 17 residues. The V gene's germline CDR1 is MRHNA and CDR2 SNTAGT. The receptor comes from a female donor with breast cancer. Some clones in this sample may be carry-over from other donors' samples. V is TRBV6-4 and J is TRBJ1-6; 12 nucleotides agree with TRBD1. What was sequenced was tumor-adjacent breast tissue. The CDR3 loop is CASRGQGAHGGNSPLHF. The CDR3 nucleotides are TGTGCCAGCAGGGGACAGGGGGCGCACGGGGGGAATTCACCCCTCCACTTT.